The 29 T cell receptor beta chains presented below share a single source sample, sequenced in a study of OX40 agonist ivuxolimab in advanced cancers. Assay: immunoSEQ multiplex PCR; the TCRdb copy retains only in-frame clones and omits some. The table has tens of thousands of clones, around 88% seen once; the top ten hold about 14%. The sample here was CD4+ or CD8+ T cells sorted from blood, taken in a trial of the OX40 agonist ivuxolimab. The receptor source for this set is an adult with an advanced solid tumor such as melanoma, head and neck, liver or kidney cancer.

The J gene is TRBJ1-1, the V gene TRBV6-1; 7 bases are shared with TRBD1. There are 22 residues in the CDR3. The V gene end was trimmed by 2 bases and the J gene end by 0 bases; junction bases not matched to a gene: 24. The germline V gene has CDR1 MNHNS and CDR2 SASEGT. The CDR3 protein is CASSERIPRGGRGGTMNTEAFF. As DNA, the CDR3 is TGTGCCAGCAGTGAAAGGATCCCCAGGGGAGGACGAGGGGGCACCATGAACACTGAAGCTTTCTTT.

The gene calls are TRBV7-2 and TRBJ2-7; 10 positions agree with TRBD2. There are 14 residues in the CDR3. V gave up 5 bases and J gave up 3 bases; unmatched junction bases: 4. Germline values: CDR1 SGHTA, CDR2 FQGNSA. The CDR3 DNA reads as TGTGCCAGCAGCGCAACTAGCGGGATCTACGAGCAGTACTTC. This encodes CASSATSGIYEQYF. Variable domain in full (rest from reference TRBV7-2 and TRBJ2-7): GAGVSQSPSNKVTEKGKDVELRCDPISGHTALYWYRQSLGQGLEFLIYFQGNSAPDKSGLPSDRFSAERTGGSVSTLTIQRTQQEDSAVYLCASSATSGIYEQYFGPGTRLTVT.

The genes are TRBV19 and TRBJ2-3; D is undetermined. This CDR3 spans 14 amino acids. Germline V gene lookup returns CDR1 LNHDA and CDR2 SQIVND (reference sequence). V lost 3 bases to trimming and J lost 0 bases, with 7 bases between them. The CDR3 region has the DNA TGTGCCAGTAGTATTGCGTTTAGCACAGATACGCAGTATTTT. Its protein is CASSIAFSTDTQYF.

This rearrangement joins TRBV4-1 to TRBJ1-5; a weak D match, TRBD1 (5 bases). The V and J ends lost 3 bases and 3 bases respectively, with 12 bases between them. The CDR3 loop spans 15 amino acids. Germline CDR1 MGHRA, CDR2 YSYEKL. The CDR3 protein is CASSHLGPSNQPQHF. CDR3 DNA: TGCGCCAGCAGCCATCTGGGACCGTCCAATCAGCCCCAGCATTTT.

V gene TRBV5-4 combines with J gene TRBJ2-7, with D unclear. CDR3 length equals 13 residues. Germline V gene data show CDR1 as SGHNT and CDR2 as YYREEE (reference sequence). Between the trimmed V and J ends, which lost 4 bases and 4 bases, there was a span of 12 bases. In DNA, the CDR3 is TGTGCCAGCAGCCTGTGGCCGCCATACGAGCAGTACTTC. Translated, it gives CASSLWPPYEQYF.

V and J are TRBV18 and TRBJ1-4; unclear D gene. The germline V and J ends were trimmed by 3 bases and 7 bases, with 6 bases remaining between them. Germline lookup yields CDR1 KGHSH and CDR2 LQKENI. The CDR3 is 12 residues long. CDR3 nucleotide sequence: TGTGCCAGCTCACCCATAGGTGAAAAACTGTTTTTT. As protein: CASSPIGEKLFF.

The V gene is TRBV7-8, the J gene TRBJ2-7; 10 positions match TRBD1. After removal of 2 bases from V and 2 bases from J, the junction contained 3 bases not matched to a gene. The V gene's germline CDR1 is SGHVS and CDR2 FQNEAQ. This CDR3 comprises 15 residues. The CDR3 loop reads CASSLRQGAPYEQYF. The CDR3 DNA sequence: TGTGCCAGCAGCTTAAGACAGGGGGCACCCTACGAGCAGTACTTC.

The CDR3 region has the DNA TGCAGCGTTGCCTTTGGACAGGGGGCGGGGGAGCAGTACTTC. It translates to CSVAFGQGAGEQYF. V usage is TRBV29-1 and J usage is TRBJ2-7; 11 bases map to TRBD1. This CDR3 contains 14 residues. CDR1 SQVTM and CDR2 ANQGSEA come from the germline V gene. Trimming at V came to 4 bases and at J to 7 bases, leaving 9 bases not matched to a gene.

The V call is TRBV2, the J call TRBJ1-5; 9 nucleotides align to TRBD1. Germline CDR1 is SNHLY and CDR2 is FYNNEI. V lost 10 bases and J lost 6; bases outside the gene matches: 7. This CDR3 is 13 amino acids long. The CDR3 DNA reads as TGTGCCATCATACAGGGGGCAGGTCAGCCCCAGCATTTT. As protein: CAIIQGAGQPQHF.

The V call is TRBV19, the J call TRBJ2-2, with D perhaps TRBD2 (6 bases). CDR3 length: 14 residues. Per the germline V gene, CDR1 is LNHDA and CDR2 is SQIVND (reference sequence). The V and J ends lost 3 bases and 15 bases respectively, with 20 bases between them. CDR3 amino acids: CASSIGPGPRLVFF. The CDR3 DNA follows: TGTGCCAGTAGTATCGGCCCAGGTCCACGACTAGTGTTTTTT.

V is TRBV19 and J is TRBJ2-7; D gene unclear. The CDR3 has 12 amino acids. V dropped 8 bases and J dropped 4 bases, with 12 bases sitting between them. Germline CDR1 reads LNHDA; CDR2 reads SQIVND (reference sequence). This CDR3 reads CASSYGGYEQYF. For the CDR3, the DNA is TGTGCCAGTTCCTATGGCGGTTACGAGCAGTACTTC.

V and J are TRBV30 and TRBJ2-3; TRBD2 agrees at 10 bases. The germline V gene has CDR1 GTSNPN and CDR2 SVGIG (reference sequence). After removal of 1 base from V and 4 bases from J, the junction contained 5 bases not matched to a gene. This CDR3 has 15 residues. The CDR3 nucleotides are TGTGCCTGGAGTGCTAGCGGGAGACTCGCAGATACGCAGTATTTT. Residues: CAWSASGRLADTQYF. Drawing the rest from reference TRBV30 and TRBJ2-3, the complete variable domain is SQTIHQWPATLVQPVGSPLSLECTVEGTSNPNLYWYRQAAGRGLQLLFYSVGIGQISSEVPQNLSASRPQDRQFILSSKKLLLSDSGFYLCAWSASGRLADTQYFGPGTRLTVL.

The chain combines TRBV27 with TRBJ1-2; D remains unclear. V gave up 4 bases and J gave up 0 bases, with 9 bases separating them. Germline V gene data show CDR1 as MNHEY and CDR2 as SMNVEV (reference sequence). This CDR3 comprises 14 residues. As DNA, the CDR3 is TGTGCCAGCAGTTCCCGGACGGCTAACTATGGCTACACCTTC. This translates into CASSSRTANYGYTF.

This rearrangement joins TRBV27 to TRBJ2-7; either TRBD1 or TRBD2 may supply D (5 bases each). The V end lost 3 bases, the J end lost 3 bases, and 12 bases lay between the germline ends. The CDR3 extends over 14 amino acids. Germline V gene sequence: CDR1 MNHEY, CDR2 SMNVEV (reference sequence). CDR3 in DNA: TGTGCCAGCAGTTTTGGGGCCAGCGGCTACGAGCAGTACTTC. Protein sequence: CASSFGASGYEQYF.

In this sample, this clone turned up a few times. The chain couples TRBV6-5 to TRBJ1-2; D call uncertain. V lost 3 bases to trimming and J lost 2 bases, with 7 bases between them. Per germline, CDR1 MNHEY and CDR2 SVGAGI. CDR3 length: 13 amino acids. CDR3 in amino acids: CASSYDHNYGYTF. CDR3 nucleotide sequence: TGTGCCAGCAGTTATGACCACAACTATGGCTACACCTTC.

This clone has just one count. CDR3 bases: TGTGCGACCCACCCGCCAGGGAGAAACATTCAGTACTTC. Translated: CATHPPGRNIQYF. The chain employs TRBV27 and TRBJ2-4, with D perhaps assigned TRBD1 or TRBD2 (5 bases each). Looked up from germline, CDR1 is MNHEY and CDR2 is SMNVEV (reference sequence). This CDR3 has 13 amino acids.

The chain carries TRBV7-8 and TRBJ2-1; D is unresolved. The CDR3 consists of 12 residues. The ends were cut back, 3 bases at V and 7 bases at J, with 7 bases in the middle. The germline V gene encodes CDR1 SGHVS and CDR2 FQNEAQ. The CDR3 loop reads CASSFGQNEQFF. In nucleotides, the CDR3 is TGTGCCAGCAGCTTTGGGCAGAATGAGCAGTTCTTC. The whole variable domain, filled in from reference TRBV7-8 and TRBJ2-1, reads GAGVSQSPRYKVAKRGQDVALRCDPISGHVSLFWYQQALGQGPEFLTYFQNEAQLDKSGLPSDRFFAERPEGSVSTLKIQRTQQEDSAVYLCASSFGQNEQFFGPGTRLTVL.

The chain combines TRBV5-1 with TRBJ2-7, with D maybe TRBD1 (6 bases). The CDR3 covers 12 residues. Germline V gene sequence: CDR1 SGHRS, CDR2 YFSETQ. Trimming cost V 3 bases and J 4 bases, with 8 bases left between them. In DNA form, the CDR3 reads TGCGCCAGCAGCTCCACAGGGTACGAGCAGTACTTC. It yields the protein CASSSTGYEQYF.

The chain uses TRBV7-8 and TRBJ2-5; 11 bases match TRBD2. The DNA end is more similar to TRBJ2-7, so the J call may be wrong. This CDR3 comprises 16 residues. Germline V gives CDR1 SGHVS, CDR2 FQNEAQ. The DNA for the CDR3 is TGTGCCAGCAGCTCCGACCTAGCGGGAGGCCCCCTCGAGCAGTACTTC. This codes for CASSSDLAGGPLEQYF.

The chain recombines TRBV5-1 with TRBJ1-1, with D possibly matching TRBD1 (5 bases). Germline V gives CDR1 SGHRS, CDR2 YFSETQ. CDR3 length: 14 amino acids. Trimming took off 0 bases at V and 1 base at J, with 7 bases between the two ends. The DNA of the CDR3 is TGCGCCAGCAGCTTGGAAGGGGCGAACACTGAAGCTTTCTTT. Its translation is CASSLEGANTEAFF.

This CDR3 reads CASSYTTGETQYF. CDR3 nucleotides: TGTGCCAGCAGTTATACCACAGGGGAGACCCAGTACTTC. The gene calls are TRBV6-6 and TRBJ2-5; D is perhaps TRBD1 (6 bases). With 3 bases removed from V and 5 bases from J, the gap between germline ends came to 10 bases. The CDR3 loop spans 13 amino acids. From germline, CDR1 is MNHNY and CDR2 SVGAGI (reference sequence).

This clone has just a few counts. The rearrangement links TRBV7-9 to TRBJ2-1; D call uncertain. V was clipped by 5 bases and J by 9 bases, with 8 bases between them. This CDR3 contains 11 residues. Germline V gene lookup returns CDR1 SEHNR and CDR2 FQNEAQ (reference sequence). CDR3 amino acids: CASSGDPEQFF. CDR3 nucleotides: TGTGCCAGCAGCGGAGACCCTGAGCAGTTCTTC.

V is TRBV18 and J is TRBJ2-7; 10 bases map to TRBD2. V lost 5 bases, J lost 6 bases, and 7 bases stayed unmatched. Germline V gives CDR1 KGHSH, CDR2 LQKENI. This CDR3 contains 14 residues. The CDR3 DNA sequence: TGTGCCAGCTCAAACCCGGGACTAGCGATCGAGCAGTACTTC. As protein: CASSNPGLAIEQYF.

The rearrangement joins TRBV30 to TRBJ2-1; 9 bases match TRBD2. V lost 0 bases and J lost 9; bases outside the gene matches: 9. Germline CDR1 reads GTSNPN; CDR2 reads SVGIG (reference sequence). The CDR3 length is 15 residues. Written as DNA, the CDR3 is TGTGCCTGGAGTGTTTTAAGCGGGAGGCAGGGTGAGCAGTTCTTC. Its translation: CAWSVLSGRQGEQFF. The whole variable domain, filled in from reference TRBV30 and TRBJ2-1, reads SQTIHQWPATLVQPVGSPLSLECTVEGTSNPNLYWYRQAAGRGLQLLFYSVGIGQISSEVPQNLSASRPQDRQFILSSKKLLLSDSGFYLCAWSVLSGRQGEQFFGPGTRLTVL.

The rearrangement uses TRBV7-9 and TRBJ2-1, with TRBD2 matching 11 bases. The CDR3 sequence is 17 residues long. CDR1 and CDR2 from the germline V gene are SEHNR and FQNEAQ (reference sequence). The ends lost 5 bases at V and 2 bases at J; junction bases unmatched: 8. CDR3 residues: CASSPRLAGRPYNEQFF. The CDR3 DNA sequence: TGTGCCAGCAGCCCGAGACTAGCGGGACGACCCTACAATGAGCAGTTCTTC.

The rearrangement uses TRBV5-1 and TRBJ2-1; a possible D gene is TRBD1 (5 bases). Looked up from germline, CDR1 is SGHRS and CDR2 is YFSETQ. CDR3 length: 14 amino acids. V lost 2 bases, J lost 3 bases, and 9 bases lay in between. The CDR3 spells CASSLGQVYNEQFF. In nucleotides, the CDR3 is TGCGCCAGCAGCTTAGGACAAGTCTACAATGAGCAGTTCTTC.

The chain uses TRBV7-9 and TRBJ1-5, with D hard to call. Germline V gene sequence: CDR1 SEHNR, CDR2 FQNEAQ (reference sequence). The CDR3 has 14 residues. V lost 1 base to trimming and J lost 5 bases, with 9 bases between them. The CDR3 region is CASSLGGFDQPQHF. DNA for the CDR3: TGTGCCAGCAGCTTAGGAGGGTTCGATCAGCCCCAGCATTTT.

This chain uses TRBV11-2 with TRBJ2-1; D might be TRBD1 (6 bases). The CDR3 has 15 amino acids. Trimming left V 3 bases short and J 0 bases short, with 9 bases between. Germline V gives CDR1 SGHAT, CDR2 FQNNGV. CDR3 nucleotides: TGTGCCAGCAGCTTTAGGGGGAGCTCCTACAATGAGCAGTTCTTC. As protein: CASSFRGSSYNEQFF. Full variable domain (remainder filled in from reference TRBV11-2 and TRBJ2-1): EAGVAQSPRYKIIEKRQSVAFWCNPISGHATLYWYQQILGQGPKLLIQFQNNGVVDDSQLPKDRFSAERLKGVDSTLKIQPAKLEDSAVYLCASSFRGSSYNEQFFGPGTRLTVL.

In this sample, this clone turned up a few times. The genes are TRBV21-1 and TRBJ2-5; the D call of TRBD1 is as the table states it, not checked on the DNA. TRBV21-1 constitutes a pseudogene. The CDR3 has 15 amino acids. The chain's CDR3 is CASSKVWGRKETQYF. The CDR3 region has the DNA TGTGCCAGCAGCAAAGTATGGGGGCGCAAAGAGACCCAGTACTTC.